This T cell receptor beta chain was observed in a study of shared clonotypes between healthy human individuals. Overall study context: Ranging from 18 to 49 in age, donors were two women and a few men.

Clones were read by immunoSEQ multiplex PCR, and TCRdb kept only the in-frame ones, dropping some. The data show 550,000 to 850,000 clones, roughly 72% seen once. Germline CDR1 reads SGHAT; CDR2 reads FQNNGV. Unmatched junction bases numbered 10, after V lost 5 bases and J lost 3 bases. The CDR3 is 15 residues long. J is TRBJ2-7 and V is TRBV11-2; 7 positions agree with TRBD1. Sequenced sample: memory CD4+ T cells sorted from blood. The subset: CD45RA-negative fraction. This clonotype originated in a woman aged 25 to 39 in good health. CDR3 region: CASSRQSGTVYEQYF. The CDR3 DNA is TGTGCCAGCAGCCGACAATCCGGGACAGTCTACGAGCAGTACTTC. The whole variable domain, remainder taken from reference TRBV11-2 and TRBJ2-7, is EAGVAQSPRYKIIEKRQSVAFWCNPISGHATLYWYQQILGQGPKLLIQFQNNGVVDDSQLPKDRFSAERLKGVDSTLKIQPAKLEDSAVYLCASSRQSGTVYEQYFGPGTRLTVT.